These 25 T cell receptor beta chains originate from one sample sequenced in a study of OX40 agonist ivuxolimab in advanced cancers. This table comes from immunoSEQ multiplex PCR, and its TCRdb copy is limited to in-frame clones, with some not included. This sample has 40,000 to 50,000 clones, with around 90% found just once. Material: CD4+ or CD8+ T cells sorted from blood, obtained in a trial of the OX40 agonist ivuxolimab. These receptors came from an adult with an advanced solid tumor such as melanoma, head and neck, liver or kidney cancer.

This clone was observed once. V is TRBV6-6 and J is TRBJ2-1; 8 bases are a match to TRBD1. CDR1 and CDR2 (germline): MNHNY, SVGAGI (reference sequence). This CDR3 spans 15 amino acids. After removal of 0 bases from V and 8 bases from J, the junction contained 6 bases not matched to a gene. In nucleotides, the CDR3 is TGTGCCAGCAGTTACTCCATTGGACAGGGCCATGAGCAGTTCTTC. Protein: CASSYSIGQGHEQFF.

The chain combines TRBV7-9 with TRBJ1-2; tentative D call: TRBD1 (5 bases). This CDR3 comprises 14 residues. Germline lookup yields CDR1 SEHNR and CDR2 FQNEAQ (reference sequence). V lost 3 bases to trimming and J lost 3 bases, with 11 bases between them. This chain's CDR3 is CASSFQGSYYGYTF. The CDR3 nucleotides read TGTGCCAGCAGCTTCCAGGGCAGCTACTATGGCTACACCTTC.

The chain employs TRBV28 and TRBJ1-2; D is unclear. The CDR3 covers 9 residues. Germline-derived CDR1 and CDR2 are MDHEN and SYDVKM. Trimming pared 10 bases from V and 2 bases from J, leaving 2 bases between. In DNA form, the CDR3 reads TGTGCCACCAACTATGGCTACACCTTC. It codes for CATNYGYTF.

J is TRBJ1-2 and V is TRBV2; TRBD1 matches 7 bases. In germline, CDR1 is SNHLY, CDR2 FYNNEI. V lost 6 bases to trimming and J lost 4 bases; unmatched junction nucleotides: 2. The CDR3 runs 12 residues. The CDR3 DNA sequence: TGTGCCAGCAGGGGGACAGCCTATGGCTACACCTTC. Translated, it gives CASRGTAYGYTF.

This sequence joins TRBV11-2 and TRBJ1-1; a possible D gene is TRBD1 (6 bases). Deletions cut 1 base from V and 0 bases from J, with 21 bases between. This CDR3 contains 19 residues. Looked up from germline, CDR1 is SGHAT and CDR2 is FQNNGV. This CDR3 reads CASSLGYGRRQVMNTEAFF. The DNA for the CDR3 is TGTGCCAGCAGCTTAGGCTACGGCAGGAGACAGGTCATGAACACTGAAGCTTTCTTT.

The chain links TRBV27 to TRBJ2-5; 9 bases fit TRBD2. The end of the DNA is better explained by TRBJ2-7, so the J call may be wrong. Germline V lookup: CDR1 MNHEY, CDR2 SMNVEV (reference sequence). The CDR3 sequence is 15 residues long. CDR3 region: CASSFIAGGPNEQYF. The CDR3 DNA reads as TGTGCCAGCAGTTTTATCGCGGGAGGGCCTAACGAGCAGTACTTC.

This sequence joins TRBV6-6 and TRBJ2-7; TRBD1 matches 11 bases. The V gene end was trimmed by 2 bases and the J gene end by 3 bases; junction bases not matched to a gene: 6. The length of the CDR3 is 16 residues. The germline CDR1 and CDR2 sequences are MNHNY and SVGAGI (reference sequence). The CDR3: CASSYLQDRGLYEQYF. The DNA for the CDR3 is TGTGCCAGCAGTTACCTCCAGGACAGGGGGCTCTACGAGCAGTACTTC.

The DNA of the CDR3 is TGTGCCAGCAGTGAATTATTTGGGGGTTCCGGAAACACCATATATTTT. This sequence encodes CASSELFGGSGNTIYF. The rearrangement joins TRBV25-1 to TRBJ1-3; D may be TRBD1 (5 bases). Germline V gene sequence: CDR1 MGHDK, CDR2 SYGVNS. The CDR3 covers 16 residues. Trimming removed 1 base at V and 4 bases at J, with 14 bases between.

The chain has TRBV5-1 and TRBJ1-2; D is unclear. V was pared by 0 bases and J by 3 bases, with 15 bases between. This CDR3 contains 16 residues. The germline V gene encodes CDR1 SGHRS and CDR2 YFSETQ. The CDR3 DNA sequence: TGCGCCAGCAGCTTGGAAGGTCCGGAATACGACTATGGCTACACCTTC. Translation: CASSLEGPEYDYGYTF.

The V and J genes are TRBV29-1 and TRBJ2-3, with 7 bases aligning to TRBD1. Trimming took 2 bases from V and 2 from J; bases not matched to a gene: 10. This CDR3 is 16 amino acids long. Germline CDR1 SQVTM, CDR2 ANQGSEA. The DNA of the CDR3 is TGCAGCGTTGAACCGACAGGGAATGTACCCACAGATACGCAGTATTTT. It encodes CSVEPTGNVPTDTQYF.

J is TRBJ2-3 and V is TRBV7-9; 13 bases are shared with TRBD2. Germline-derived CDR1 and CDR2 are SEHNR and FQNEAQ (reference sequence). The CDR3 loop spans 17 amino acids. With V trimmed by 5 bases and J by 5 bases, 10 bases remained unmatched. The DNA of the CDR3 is TGTGCCAGCAGCGGGCCTGGGCGACTAGCGGGGGGAGATACGCAGTATTTT. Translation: CASSGPGRLAGGDTQYF.

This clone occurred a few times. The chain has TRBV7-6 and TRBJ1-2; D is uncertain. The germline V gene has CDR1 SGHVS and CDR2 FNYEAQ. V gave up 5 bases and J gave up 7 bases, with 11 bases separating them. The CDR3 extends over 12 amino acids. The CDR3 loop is CASSPPDFGYTF. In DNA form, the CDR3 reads TGTGCCAGCAGCCCTCCCGATTTTGGCTACACCTTC.

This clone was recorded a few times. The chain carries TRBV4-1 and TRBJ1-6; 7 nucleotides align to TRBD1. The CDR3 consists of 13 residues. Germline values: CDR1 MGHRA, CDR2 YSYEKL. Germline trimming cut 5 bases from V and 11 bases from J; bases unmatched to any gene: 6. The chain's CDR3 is CASSTTTGTPLHF. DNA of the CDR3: TGCGCCAGCAGCACCACGACAGGGACACCCCTCCACTTT.

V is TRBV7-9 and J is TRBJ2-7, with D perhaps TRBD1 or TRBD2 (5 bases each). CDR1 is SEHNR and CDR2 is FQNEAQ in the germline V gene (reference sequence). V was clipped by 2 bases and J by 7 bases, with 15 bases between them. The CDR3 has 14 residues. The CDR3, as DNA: TGTGCCAGCAGCTTAACCGGGACCGACCCAGAGCAGTACGTC. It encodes CASSLTGTDPEQYV.

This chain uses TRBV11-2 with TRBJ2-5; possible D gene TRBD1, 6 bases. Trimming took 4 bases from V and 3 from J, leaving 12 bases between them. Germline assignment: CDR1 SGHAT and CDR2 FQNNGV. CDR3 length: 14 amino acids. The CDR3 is CASSWSDRKETQYF. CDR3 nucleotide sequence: TGTGCCAGCAGCTGGTCGGACAGAAAAGAGACCCAGTACTTC.

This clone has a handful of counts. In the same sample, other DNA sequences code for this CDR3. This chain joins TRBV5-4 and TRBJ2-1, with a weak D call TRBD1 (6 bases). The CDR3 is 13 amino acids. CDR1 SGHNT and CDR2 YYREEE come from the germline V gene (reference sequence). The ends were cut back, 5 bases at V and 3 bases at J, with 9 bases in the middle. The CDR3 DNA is TGTGCCAGCAGACCGGACAGCTACAATGAGCAGTTCTTC. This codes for CASRPDSYNEQFF.

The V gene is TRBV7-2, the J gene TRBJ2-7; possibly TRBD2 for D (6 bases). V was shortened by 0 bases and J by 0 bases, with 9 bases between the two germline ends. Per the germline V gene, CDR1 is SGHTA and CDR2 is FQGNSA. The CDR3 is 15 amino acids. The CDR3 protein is CASSLAGGSSYEQYV. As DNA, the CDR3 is TGTGCCAGCAGCTTAGCGGGGGGTAGCTCCTACGAGCAGTACGTC.

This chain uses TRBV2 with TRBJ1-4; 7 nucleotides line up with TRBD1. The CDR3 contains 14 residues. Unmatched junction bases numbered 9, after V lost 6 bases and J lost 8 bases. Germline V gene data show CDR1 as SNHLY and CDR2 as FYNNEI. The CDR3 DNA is TGTGCCAGCAGCAACCAGGGGGGATCCGAAAAACTGTTTTTT. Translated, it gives CASSNQGGSEKLFF.

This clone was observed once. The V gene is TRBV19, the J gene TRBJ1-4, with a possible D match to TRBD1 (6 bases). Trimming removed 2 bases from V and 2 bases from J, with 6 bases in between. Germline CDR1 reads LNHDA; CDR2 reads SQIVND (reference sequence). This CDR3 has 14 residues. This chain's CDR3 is CASSIQGTNEKLFF. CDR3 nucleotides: TGTGCCAGTAGTATACAGGGGACTAATGAAAAACTGTTTTTT. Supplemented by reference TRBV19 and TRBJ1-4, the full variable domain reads DGGITQSPKYLFRKEGQNVTLSCEQNLNHDAMYWYRQDPGQGLRLIYYSQIVNDFQKGDIAEGYSVSREKKESFPLTVTSAQKNPTAFYLCASSIQGTNEKLFFGSGTQLSVL.

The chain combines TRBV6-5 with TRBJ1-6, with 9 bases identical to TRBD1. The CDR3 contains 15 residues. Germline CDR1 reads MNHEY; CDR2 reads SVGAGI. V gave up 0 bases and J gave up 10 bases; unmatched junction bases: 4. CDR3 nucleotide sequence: TGTGCCAGCAGTTACTCAGGCACAGGGGGCTCACCCCTCCACTTT. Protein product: CASSYSGTGGSPLHF.

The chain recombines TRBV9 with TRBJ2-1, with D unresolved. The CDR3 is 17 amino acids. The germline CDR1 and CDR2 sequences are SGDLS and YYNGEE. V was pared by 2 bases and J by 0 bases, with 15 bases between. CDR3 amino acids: CASSVIATTSSYNEQFF. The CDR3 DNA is TGTGCCAGCAGCGTTATAGCCACCACGAGCTCCTACAATGAGCAGTTCTTC.

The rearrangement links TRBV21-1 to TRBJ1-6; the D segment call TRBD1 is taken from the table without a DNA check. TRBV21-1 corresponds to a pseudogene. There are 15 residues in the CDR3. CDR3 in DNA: TGTGCCAGCAGCAGGGGACAGGGACCAAATTCACCCCTCCACTTT. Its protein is CASSRGQGPNSPLHF.

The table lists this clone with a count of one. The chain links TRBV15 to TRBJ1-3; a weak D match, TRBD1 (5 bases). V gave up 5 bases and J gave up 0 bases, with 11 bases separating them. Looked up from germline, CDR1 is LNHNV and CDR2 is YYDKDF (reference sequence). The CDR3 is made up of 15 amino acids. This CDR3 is CATSEGDNSGNTIYF. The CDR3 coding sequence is TGTGCCACCAGCGAAGGGGATAACTCTGGAAACACCATATATTTT.

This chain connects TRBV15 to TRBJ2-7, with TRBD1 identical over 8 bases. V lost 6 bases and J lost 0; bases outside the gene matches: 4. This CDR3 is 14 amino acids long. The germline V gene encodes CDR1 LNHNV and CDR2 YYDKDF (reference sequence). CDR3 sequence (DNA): TGTGCCACCAGTCAGGGGGCCAACTCCTACGAGCAGTACGTC. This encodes CATSQGANSYEQYV.

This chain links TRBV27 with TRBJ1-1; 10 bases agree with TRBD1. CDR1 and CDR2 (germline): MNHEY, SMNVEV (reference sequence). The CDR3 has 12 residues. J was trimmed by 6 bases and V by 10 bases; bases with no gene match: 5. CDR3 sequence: CATAGTGAEAFF. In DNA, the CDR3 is TGTGCCACCGCCGGGACAGGGGCTGAAGCTTTCTTT.